Listed here are 19 T cell receptor beta chains from one sample, sequenced in a study of blood T cell repertoires in COVID-19. Here immunoSEQ multiplex PCR was the method, and the copy in TCRdb shows in-frame clones only, minus some. Of more than 250,000 clones in the sample, roughly 90% were seen once. Input material: peripheral blood. These receptors were taken from a man younger than 35 who had recovered from COVID-19.

Remarks on this clone: A much larger clonotype is one base distant, so this may be a read error. The rearrangement links TRBV14 to TRBJ1-5; D possibly corresponds to TRBD1 (5 bases). Trimming left V 0 bases short and J 6 bases short, with 6 bases between. In germline, CDR1 is SGHDN, CDR2 FVKESK. There are 13 residues in the CDR3. CDR3 protein: CASSQDRGQPQHF. CDR3 DNA sequence: TGTGCCAGCAGCCAAGATAGGGGTCAGCCCCAGCATTTT.

The chain links TRBV19 to TRBJ1-2, with D possibly TRBD1 on 6 matching bases. Germline V CDR1 and CDR2: LNHDA, SQIVND (reference sequence). The CDR3 consists of 12 residues. The V gene lost 3 bases and the J gene lost 7 bases, with 9 bases spanning the gap. The CDR3 spells CASSMGQTGYTF. In DNA, the CDR3 is TGTGCCAGTAGTATGGGACAAACTGGCTACACCTTC.

V gene TRBV19 combines with J gene TRBJ1-1; TRBD1 agrees at 7 bases. V lost 3 bases, J lost 1 base, and 8 bases stayed unmatched. This CDR3 region has 16 residues. Germline loops: CDR1 LNHDA, CDR2 SQIVND (reference sequence). CDR3 loop: CASSIARGGRNTEAFF. The DNA for the CDR3 is TGTGCCAGTAGTATCGCCCGAGGGGGCAGGAACACTGAAGCTTTCTTT.

V is TRBV29-1 and J is TRBJ1-1; D possibly corresponds to TRBD1 (6 bases). This CDR3 is 14 amino acids long. V shed 0 bases and J shed 0 bases, with 8 bases lying between them. From germline, CDR1 is SQVTM and CDR2 ANQGSEA. Here the CDR3 reads CSVEDPGVNTEAFF. The CDR3 DNA reads TGCAGCGTTGAAGATCCAGGGGTGAACACTGAAGCTTTCTTT.

The V and J genes are TRBV6-5 and TRBJ1-2; the D gene is possibly TRBD1 (6 bases). The CDR3 length is 15 residues. Germline V gene data show CDR1 as MNHEY and CDR2 as SVGAGI. V was shortened by 5 bases and J by 2 bases, with 15 bases between the two germline ends. The CDR3 here is CASSPPRQENYGYTF. The CDR3 bases are TGTGCCAGCAGTCCGCCACGACAGGAAAACTATGGCTACACCTTC.

This chain joins TRBV12-2 and TRBJ1-4; the table's D call, TRBD1, has no DNA check behind it. TRBV12-2 is an annotated pseudogene. The CDR3 has 19 residues. This chain's CDR3 is CASPGESITGDRGNEKLFF. In DNA form, the CDR3 reads TGTGCAAGCCCTGGCGAGAGTATCACCGGGGACAGGGGTAATGAAAAACTGTTTTTT.

The rearrangement links TRBV19 to TRBJ1-5, with TRBD1 matching over 10 bases. V gave up 5 bases and J gave up 1 base; unmatched junction bases: 8. The germline V gene has CDR1 LNHDA and CDR2 SQIVND (reference sequence). The CDR3 is made up of 17 amino acids. Here the CDR3 reads CASSPYPGQGSNQPQHF. CDR3 sequence (DNA): TGTGCCAGTAGTCCCTACCCGGGACAGGGGAGCAATCAGCCCCAGCATTTT.

The chain carries TRBV13 and TRBJ2-3, with TRBD1 matching over 7 bases. The CDR3 is 13 residues long. Germline V CDR1 and CDR2: PRHDT, FYEKMQ (reference sequence). The junction had 8 bases not matched to a gene; V was cut back by 6 bases and J by 8 bases. CDR3 protein: CASRDRSIPTQYF. The CDR3 DNA reads as TGTGCCAGCAGGGACAGGTCAATCCCTACGCAGTATTTT.

The J gene is TRBJ2-5, the V gene TRBV9, with 7 bases fitting TRBD1. The germline V gene encodes CDR1 SGDLS and CDR2 YYNGEE. CDR3 length equals 15 residues. J was trimmed by 0 bases and V by 4 bases; bases with no gene match: 6. In nucleotides, the CDR3 is TGTGCCAGCAGCCCGAGGACAGGTTACCAAGAGACCCAGTACTTC. Its translation is CASSPRTGYQETQYF. Looking up the rest from reference TRBV9 and TRBJ2-5 gives the full variable domain: DSGVTQTPKHLITATGQRVTLRCSPRSGDLSVYWYQQSLDQGLQFLIQYYNGEERAKGNILERFSAQQFPDLHSELNLSSLELGDSALYFCASSPRTGYQETQYFGPGTRLLVL.

The chain joins TRBV5-4 to TRBJ1-2, with 7 bases aligning to TRBD1. The V and J ends lost 0 bases and 4 bases, in that order; junction bases with no gene match: 3. This CDR3 spans 14 amino acids. Germline CDR1 SGHNT, CDR2 YYREEE (reference sequence). The CDR3, as DNA: TGTGCCAGCAGCTTGGAGCCAGGGGGCTATGGCTACACCTTC. This encodes CASSLEPGGYGYTF.

The rearrangement links TRBV2 to TRBJ1-6, with D uncertain. The V and J ends lost 11 bases and 0 bases respectively, with 8 bases between them. Germline CDR1 SNHLY, CDR2 FYNNEI. The CDR3 is 13 amino acids. The CDR3 sequence is CASQSSYNSPLHF. The CDR3 DNA reads TGTGCCTCACAGAGCTCCTATAATTCACCCCTCCACTTT.

In this sample, this clone turned up a few times. This chain joins TRBV6-5 and TRBJ2-2; D is undetermined. The V end was cut by 5 bases, the J end by 6 bases, with 7 bases between. The CDR3 extends over 12 amino acids. CDR1 is MNHEY and CDR2 is SVGAGI in the germline V gene. The CDR3 sequence is CASSQFPGELFF. For the CDR3, the DNA is TGTGCCAGCAGTCAGTTTCCCGGGGAGCTGTTTTTT.

The V and J genes are TRBV4-1 and TRBJ2-3; 8 positions match TRBD2. This CDR3 has 17 amino acids. Germline V gene lookup returns CDR1 MGHRA and CDR2 YSYEKL. The trim removed 3 bases at V and 6 bases at J, leaving 14 bases unmatched. CDR3 in DNA: TGCGCCAGCAGCCACTTAGTGGGCAGCGGGAGTACTGATACGCAGTATTTT. Residues: CASSHLVGSGSTDTQYF.

The chain carries TRBV25-1 and TRBJ2-1, with D perhaps TRBD2 (5 bases). The CDR3 length is 12 residues. The V end lost 9 bases, the J end lost 2 bases, and 8 bases lay between the germline ends. Germline V gives CDR1 MGHDK, CDR2 SYGVNS. CDR3 loop: CARTGTYNEQFF. Here the CDR3 DNA reads TGTGCCAGGACCGGGACCTACAATGAGCAGTTCTTC.

This chain links TRBV27 with TRBJ1-1; D possibly corresponds to TRBD1 (5 bases). Trimming took off 2 bases at V and 3 bases at J, with 13 bases between the two ends. Germline values: CDR1 MNHEY, CDR2 SMNVEV (reference sequence). CDR3 length: 15 residues. In nucleotides, the CDR3 is TGTGCCAGCAGTTTAGGGGGGGTCGGGGACACTGAAGCTTTCTTT. As protein: CASSLGGVGDTEAFF.

The chain links TRBV27 to TRBJ2-1, with D perhaps TRBD2 (5 bases). V lost 2 bases and J 3 bases, leaving 11 bases between the germline ends. The CDR3 runs to 15 residues. CDR1 is MNHEY and CDR2 is SMNVEV in the germline V gene (reference sequence). The DNA of the CDR3 is TGTGCCAGCAGTTTAAGAGGGCCTGACTACAATGAGCAGTTCTTC. Residues: CASSLRGPDYNEQFF.

J is TRBJ2-7 and V is TRBV12-3 or TRBV12-4; a weak D match, TRBD1 (6 bases). CDR3 length: 13 amino acids. V was shortened by 6 bases and J by 6 bases, with 15 bases between the two germline ends. The chain's CDR3 is CASRPGAGREQYF. As DNA, the CDR3 is TGTGCCAGCAGGCCAGGGGCGGGCCGCGAGCAGTACTTC.

J is TRBJ1-2 and V is TRBV11-1, with 8 nucleotides matching TRBD1. The CDR3 runs 14 residues. Trimming took 3 bases from V and 6 from J; bases not matched to a gene: 6. From germline, CDR1 is SGHAT and CDR2 FQDESV (reference sequence). The CDR3 DNA follows: TGTGCCAGCAGCTTCCAGGGGACAGGCGATGGCTACACCTTC. It translates to CASSFQGTGDGYTF.

This sequence joins TRBV19 and TRBJ1-6; D is undetermined. Germline V CDR1 and CDR2: LNHDA, SQIVND (reference sequence). The CDR3 is made up of 17 amino acids. V shed 7 bases and J shed 3 bases, with 19 bases lying between them. Here the CDR3 DNA reads TGTGCCAGTACTGATATAACCGGAGGGTACTATAATTCACCCCTCCACTTT. This codes for CASTDITGGYYNSPLHF.